This T cell receptor beta chain was obtained from a study of T cell repertoires in cytomegalovirus infection. This clonotype came up a few times. The antigen remains unidentified. Trimming pared 8 bases from V and 6 bases from J, leaving 17 bases between. This CDR3 comprises 14 residues. TCRdb fed the reads into MiXCR, producing one record per CDR3 protein. This sample has 370,000 or so distinct CDR3 sequences; 34% occur once, and the top ten carry roughly 13%. This specimen consisted of cultured PBMCs, obtained from culture after CMV antigen stimulation. This clonotype was obtained from a human donor in good health (CMV status not recorded). Some clones in this sample may be carry-over from other donors' samples. V usage is TRBV12-3 or TRBV12-4 and J usage is TRBJ1-5; possibly TRBD1 for D (5 bases). The CDR3 DNA is TGTGCCAGCGCCTTAGCGGGGGGAAGTCAGCCCCAGCATTTT. Translated: CASALAGGSQPQHF.